The 30 T cell receptor beta chains given below trace back to one sample, sequenced in a study of cytomegalovirus exposure and HLA in healthy donors. The PCR was carried out with 60 Vbeta primers and 13 Jbeta primers. Clones were read by immunoSEQ multiplex PCR, and TCRdb kept only the in-frame ones, dropping some. The sample table sets out just over 80,000 clones. The material sequenced was PBMCs. The source of these receptors is a woman aged 25 to 39 in good health and CMV-seronegative.

The CDR3 region has the DNA TGCGCCAGCAGCTTGGAGCAGGGGGCCAGGGAGCTGTTTTTT. Translating gives CASSLEQGARELFF. V is TRBV5-1 and J is TRBJ2-2; TRBD1 matches 8 bases. J gave up 9 bases and V 0 bases, and 4 bases lay outside the gene matches. Per germline, CDR1 SGHRS and CDR2 YFSETQ. The length of the CDR3 is 14 residues.

The chain is built from TRBV11-3 and TRBJ2-2; tentatively, D is TRBD2 (5 bases). The germline gives CDR1 SGHNT, CDR2 YENEEA. The germline V and J ends were trimmed by 6 bases and 6 bases, with 8 bases remaining between them. The CDR3 totals 12 residues. The CDR3 coding sequence is TGTGCCAGCAGAGGAGGTCCCGGGGAGCTGTTTTTT. Encoded protein: CASRGGPGELFF. The variable domain in full, completed from reference TRBV11-3 and TRBJ2-2, reads EAGVVQSPRYKIIEKKQPVAFWCNPISGHNTLYWYLQNLGQGPELLIRYENEEAVDDSQLPKDRFSAERLKGVDSTLKIQPAELGDSAVYLCASRGGPGELFFGEGSRLTVL.

Here the CDR3 DNA reads TGTGCCAGCTCACCCAACAGGGGGCTGTATGGCTACACCTTC. Amino acid sequence: CASSPNRGLYGYTF. The chain has TRBV18 and TRBJ1-2, with TRBD1 identical over 9 bases. V was pared by 3 bases and J by 5 bases, with 4 bases of the junction left unmatched. Germline V gives CDR1 KGHSH, CDR2 LQKENI. The CDR3 totals 14 residues. The full variable domain, its missing parts supplied by reference TRBV18 and TRBJ1-2, is NAGVMQNPRHLVRRRGQEARLRCSPMKGHSHVYWYRQLPEEGLKFMVYLQKENIIDESGMPKERFSAEFPKEGPSILRIQQVVRGDSAAYFCASSPNRGLYGYTFGSGTRLTVV.

The chain combines TRBV5-1 with TRBJ2-7; TRBD1 matches at 7 bases. Losses at the gene ends were 2 bases for V and 7 bases for J; bases not matched to a gene: 3. The CDR3 runs to 12 residues. Looked up from germline, CDR1 is SGHRS and CDR2 is YFSETQ. CDR3 in amino acids: CASSFAGGEQYF. CDR3 DNA: TGCGCCAGCAGCTTTGCAGGGGGAGAGCAGTACTTC. The full variable domain, in which reference TRBV5-1 and TRBJ2-7 provide the parts outside the CDR3, is KAGVTQTPRYLIKTRGQQVTLSCSPISGHRSVSWYQQTPGQGLQFLFEYFSETQRNKGNFPGRFSGRQFSNSRSEMNVSTLELGDSALYLCASSFAGGEQYFGPGTRLTVT.

The chain carries TRBV6-1 and TRBJ2-7, with 8 bases aligning to TRBD1. The CDR3 loop spans 15 amino acids. With 0 bases clipped from V and 4 bases from J, the junction kept 5 bases outside the gene matches. CDR1 is MNHNS and CDR2 is SASEGT in the germline V gene. This chain's CDR3 is CASSEARDRLYEQYF. CDR3 DNA sequence: TGTGCCAGCAGTGAAGCTAGGGACAGGCTATACGAGCAGTACTTC.

The chain has TRBV7-9 and TRBJ2-5; possibly TRBD1 for D (6 bases). Trimming pared 5 bases from V and 4 bases from J, leaving 20 bases between. This CDR3 region has 16 residues. Looked up from germline, CDR1 is SEHNR and CDR2 is FQNEAQ (reference sequence). The CDR3 nucleotides read TGTGCCAGCAGCCTCGGCGTACAGGGACCTGGAGAGACCCAGTACTTC. Amino acids: CASSLGVQGPGETQYF.

The chain carries TRBV4-1 and TRBJ2-1, with 12 bases that match TRBD2. The junction had 4 bases not matched to a gene; V was cut back by 2 bases and J by 5 bases. The length of the CDR3 is 16 residues. Germline assignment: CDR1 MGHRA and CDR2 YSYEKL. The CDR3 is CASSQNGLAGHNEQFF. The CDR3 DNA follows: TGCGCCAGCAGCCAAAACGGACTAGCGGGACACAATGAGCAGTTCTTC.

The chain uses TRBV11-2 and TRBJ1-2, with 7 nucleotides matching TRBD1. The length of the CDR3 is 16 residues. Germline CDR1 reads SGHAT; CDR2 reads FQNNGV. V gave up 0 bases and J gave up 6 bases; unmatched junction bases: 10. This CDR3 reads CASSLDRSTGADGYTF. The CDR3 DNA reads as TGTGCCAGCAGCTTAGATCGGTCAACAGGGGCGGATGGCTACACCTTC. The full variable domain, its missing parts supplied by reference TRBV11-2 and TRBJ1-2, is EAGVAQSPRYKIIEKRQSVAFWCNPISGHATLYWYQQILGQGPKLLIQFQNNGVVDDSQLPKDRFSAERLKGVDSTLKIQPAKLEDSAVYLCASSLDRSTGADGYTFGSGTRLTVV.

The CDR3 coding sequence is TGTGCCAGTAGAAGGACAGGGGGGGGGAGGACAGATACGCAGTATTTT. Its translation is CASRRTGGGRTDTQYF. This chain connects TRBV19 to TRBJ2-3, with 10 bases fitting TRBD1. The germline gives CDR1 LNHDA, CDR2 SQIVND (reference sequence). The CDR3 covers 16 residues. The V and J ends lost 6 bases and 3 bases, in that order; junction bases with no gene match: 9.

The V and J genes are TRBV7-6 and TRBJ2-2; 11 bases are shared with TRBD2. This CDR3 has 15 amino acids. Germline lookup yields CDR1 SGHVS and CDR2 FNYEAQ. The trim removed 5 bases at V and 1 base at J, leaving 0 bases unmatched. CDR3 loop: CASSGLAGNTGELFF. CDR3 bases: TGTGCCAGCAGCGGACTAGCGGGGAACACCGGGGAGCTGTTTTTT. The full variable domain, rest sourced from reference TRBV7-6 and TRBJ2-2, is GAGVSQSPRYKVTKRGQDVALRCDPISGHVSLYWYRQALGQGPEFLTYFNYEAQQDKSGLPNDRFSAERPEGSISTLTIQRTEQRDSAMYRCASSGLAGNTGELFFGEGSRLTVL.

The chain combines TRBV10-3 with TRBJ2-7, with unresolved D. Per germline, CDR1 ENHRY and CDR2 SYGVKD. V shed 0 bases and J shed 2 bases, with 11 bases lying between them. The CDR3 is 15 residues long. In DNA, the CDR3 is TGTGCCATCAGTGAGTCAACAGTTACCACCTACGAGCAGTACTTC. Translated: CAISESTVTTYEQYF.

This chain connects TRBV5-1 to TRBJ2-7; no definite D call. Germline V gene sequence: CDR1 SGHRS, CDR2 YFSETQ. This CDR3 comprises 13 residues. V lost 4 bases and J 4 bases, leaving 12 bases between the germline ends. CDR3 sequence: CASSPAGLYEQYF. The CDR3 DNA sequence: TGCGCCAGCAGCCCCGCCGGGTTATACGAGCAGTACTTC.

The rearrangement links TRBV14 to TRBJ2-7; 8 nucleotides match TRBD1. There are 13 residues in the CDR3. V gave up 3 bases and J gave up 6 bases; unmatched junction bases: 4. From germline, CDR1 is SGHDN and CDR2 FVKESK. This chain's CDR3 is CASSHLTGAEQYF. In nucleotides, the CDR3 is TGTGCCAGCAGCCACCTGACAGGGGCCGAGCAGTACTTC.

The chain recombines TRBV29-1 with TRBJ1-1; 7 bases line up with TRBD1. The ends lost 7 bases at V and 6 bases at J; junction bases unmatched: 11. CDR1 and CDR2 (germline): SQVTM, ANQGSEA. The CDR3 extends over 13 amino acids. Written as DNA, the CDR3 is TGCAGCGCCCGGACAGGCGCCAAAGCTGAAGCTTTCTTT. Protein product: CSARTGAKAEAFF.

The V gene is TRBV6-1, the J gene TRBJ1-3; D unclear. Germline V gene sequence: CDR1 MNHNS, CDR2 SASEGT. The CDR3 consists of 15 residues. V was cut by 1 base and J by 0 bases, with 7 bases left in between. The CDR3 DNA sequence: TGTGCCAGCAGTGAAGGCGGAATCTCTGGAAACACCATATATTTT. Encoded protein: CASSEGGISGNTIYF.

V and J are TRBV2 and TRBJ1-5; D possibly corresponds to TRBD1 (5 bases). Trimming pared 4 bases from V and 0 bases from J, leaving 7 bases between. The CDR3 runs 14 residues. Looked up from germline, CDR1 is SNHLY and CDR2 is FYNNEI. CDR3 sequence: CASSGQYSNQPQHF. The CDR3 region has the DNA TGTGCCAGCAGTGGACAGTATAGCAATCAGCCCCAGCATTTT.

The genes are TRBV30 and TRBJ1-2; a possible D gene is TRBD1 (5 bases). This CDR3 region has 13 residues. Germline V gene lookup returns CDR1 GTSNPN and CDR2 SVGIG (reference sequence). Trimming took off 0 bases at V and 8 bases at J, with 13 bases between the two ends. In nucleotides, the CDR3 is TGTGCCTGGAGTGTAACGGGGGGGGAGGGCTACACCTTC. It specifies CAWSVTGGEGYTF.

The chain employs TRBV4-1 and TRBJ2-4; 15 bases align to TRBD2. The ends lost 5 bases at V and 2 bases at J; junction bases unmatched: 16. CDR1 MGHRA and CDR2 YSYEKL come from the germline V gene. This CDR3 region has 21 residues. CDR3 in DNA: TGCGCCAGCAGCTCAACCACGGGACTAGCGGGAGGAGCGTCGACCAAAAACATTCAGTACTTC. This encodes CASSSTTGLAGGASTKNIQYF.

V is TRBV6-5 and J is TRBJ1-1, with TRBD1 identical over 9 bases. The CDR3 runs 13 residues. V shed 6 bases, J shed 4 bases, and the junction held 3 bases outside the gene matches. The germline CDR1 and CDR2 sequences are MNHEY and SVGAGI. CDR3 in amino acids: CASSTGGGTEAFF. DNA of the CDR3: TGTGCCAGCAGCACAGGGGGCGGCACTGAAGCTTTCTTT.

J is TRBJ2-7 and V is TRBV5-6; weak D call: TRBD2 (6 bases). In germline, CDR1 is SGHDT, CDR2 YYEEEE. The V end lost 2 bases, the J end lost 4 bases, and 16 bases lay between the germline ends. There are 15 residues in the CDR3. The CDR3 nucleotides read TGTGCCAGCAGCTTTTCCGGGACTGGAGGTTACGAGCAGTACTTC. This sequence encodes CASSFSGTGGYEQYF.

This rearrangement joins TRBV30 to TRBJ2-3; 7 positions agree with TRBD1. After removal of 5 bases from V and 3 bases from J, the junction contained 5 bases not matched to a gene. Germline V gene sequence: CDR1 GTSNPN, CDR2 SVGIG (reference sequence). CDR3 length: 13 amino acids. In DNA form, the CDR3 reads TGTGCCTGGGACAGGGAAACAACAGATACGCAGTATTTT. It is translated as CAWDRETTDTQYF.

The chain joins TRBV19 to TRBJ1-5, with D maybe TRBD1 (5 bases). Trimming stripped 3 bases from V and 3 bases from J, with 12 bases between. The CDR3 has 15 amino acids. Germline CDR1 is LNHDA and CDR2 is SQIVND (reference sequence). CDR3 bases: TGTGCCAGTAGTATGGCTGGGGCCTTCAATCAGCCCCAGCATTTT. It translates to CASSMAGAFNQPQHF.

The V and J genes are TRBV6-1 and TRBJ1-2; a possible D gene is TRBD1 (6 bases). V was cut by 5 bases and J by 7 bases, with 17 bases left in between. This CDR3 spans 14 amino acids. From germline, CDR1 is MNHNS and CDR2 SASEGT. CDR3 residues: CASSQDTGIPGYTF. CDR3 in DNA: TGTGCCAGCAGTCAAGACACAGGGATTCCTGGCTACACCTTC.

The chain recombines TRBV5-4 with TRBJ2-7, with TRBD2 as a possible D gene (6 bases). Trimming pared 2 bases from V and 3 bases from J, leaving 21 bases between. The germline V gene has CDR1 SGHNT and CDR2 YYREEE (reference sequence). The CDR3 runs to 17 residues. CDR3 in DNA: TGTGCCAGCAGCTTATGGCCGCGGGAACCGAGCGACTACGAGCAGTACTTC. Its translation: CASSLWPREPSDYEQYF. The full variable domain, in which reference TRBV5-4 and TRBJ2-7 provide the parts outside the CDR3, is ETGVTQSPTHLIKTRGQQVTLRCSSQSGHNTVSWYQQALGQGPQFIFQYYREEENGRGNFPPRFSGLQFPNYSSELNVNALELDDSALYLCASSLWPREPSDYEQYFGPGTRLTVT.

The V call is TRBV28, the J call TRBJ2-7; D is unclear. Deletions cut 3 bases from V and 2 bases from J, with 11 bases between. Germline CDR1 is MDHEN and CDR2 is SYDVKM. This CDR3 has 14 residues. CDR3 region: CASSFTPSAYEQYF. The CDR3 nucleotides read TGTGCCAGCAGTTTTACTCCTTCGGCCTACGAGCAGTACTTC.

This chain uses TRBV4-2 with TRBJ2-7, with D possibly matching TRBD2 (7 bases). V lost 1 base to trimming and J lost 4 bases, with 11 bases between them. The CDR3 totals 14 residues. Looked up from germline, CDR1 is LGHNA and CDR2 is YNFKEQ. The chain's CDR3 is CASSQGGGPYEQYF. CDR3 nucleotides: TGTGCCAGCAGCCAAGGGGGGGGGCCTTACGAGCAGTACTTC.

The chain links TRBV30 to TRBJ2-1, with 8 bases aligning to TRBD1. Losses at the gene ends were 3 bases for V and 4 bases for J; bases not matched to a gene: 2. The germline CDR1 and CDR2 sequences are GTSNPN and SVGIG (reference sequence). The CDR3 is 13 residues long. In DNA, the CDR3 is TGTGCCTGGAGGACAGGGGATTACAATGAGCAGTTCTTC. As protein: CAWRTGDYNEQFF. The full variable domain, its missing parts supplied by reference TRBV30 and TRBJ2-1, is SQTIHQWPATLVQPVGSPLSLECTVEGTSNPNLYWYRQAAGRGLQLLFYSVGIGQISSEVPQNLSASRPQDRQFILSSKKLLLSDSGFYLCAWRTGDYNEQFFGPGTRLTVL.

This chain uses TRBV25-1 with TRBJ2-7; 8 bases match TRBD1. Germline CDR1 is MGHDK and CDR2 is SYGVNS. The CDR3 runs 14 residues. The J segment lost 4 bases and the V segment lost 5 bases, leaving 7 bases of the junction unmatched. DNA of the CDR3: TGTGCCAGCAGTAAAGGACAGGGACGGTACGAGCAGTACTTC. This translates into CASSKGQGRYEQYF.

The chain carries TRBV2 and TRBJ1-1; D is uncertain. The CDR3 is 13 residues long. The ends were cut back, 7 bases at V and 1 base at J, with 10 bases in the middle. Germline values: CDR1 SNHLY, CDR2 FYNNEI. This CDR3 is CASKTDKNTEAFF. DNA for the CDR3: TGTGCCAGCAAGACCGACAAGAACACTGAAGCTTTCTTT.

Turning to this clone: Within the sample, other DNA sequences also encode this same CDR3. The V call is TRBV5-1, the J call TRBJ2-5, with 11 bases identical to TRBD2. The CDR3 sequence is 15 residues long. Germline V gene data show CDR1 as SGHRS and CDR2 as YFSETQ. Trimming took 1 base from V and 2 from J; bases not matched to a gene: 1. Here the CDR3 reads CASSLSSGGQETQYF. CDR3 DNA: TGCGCCAGCAGCTTGTCTAGCGGGGGGCAAGAGACCCAGTACTTC.